A selection of T cell receptor beta chains follows, all from one sample in a study of blood T cell repertoires in COVID-19. Some clones are missing from TCRdb's copy, which holds only in-frame ones; the method was immunoSEQ multiplex PCR. The table records about 90,000 clones, 75% to 90% of them present only once. Sequencing was carried out using peripheral blood. The origin of the receptors is a man older than 75 with active or convalescent COVID-19. The CDR3 runs from the conserved cysteine through the conserved F or W. Fields, in order: V gene, CDR3 protein.

TRBV11-2	CASSTSGGSGNTIYF
TRBV28	CASSLGGARGTEAFF
TRBV5-1	CASSLAWQGTAEAFF
TRBV4-2	CASSQGLREQFF
TRBV18	CASSPSPGQRGGYEQYF
TRBV6-2/TRBV6-3	CASSGPYSTDTQYF
TRBV10-3	CAISEVGSRDNEQFF
TRBV1	CTSSRQGLVWQPQHF
TRBV7-8	CASTNRAGTEAFF
TRBV12-5	CASRVLGTEAFF
TRBV19	CASSALTNRGRQPQHF
TRBV2	CAGSGSGETQYF
TRBV19	CASSISQGRNYGYTF
TRBV30	CAWSLPTAGNEKLFF
TRBV12-3/TRBV12-4	CASRTGGNNEQFF
TRBV30	CAWGDPGLRNSPLHF
TRBV9	CASREGQQNTGELFF
TRBV28	CASSSSRGGREKLFF
TRBV12-5	CASGPGQGGMQPQHF
TRBV27	CASSARGRVTGELFF
TRBV12-3/TRBV12-4	CASSWDRGYGYTF
TRBV28	CASSFSTHNEQFF
TRBV7-8	CASSLLGGSGSYEQYF
TRBV5-1	CASSLGQGTTYGYTF
TRBV27	CASRGRRATSYNEQFF
TRBV7-2	CASSLAFATVNNSPLHF
TRBV7-9	CASSPGLASTDTQYF
TRBV28	CASSLTGQGNSPLHF
TRBV9	CASSVGTSGRGEQFF
TRBV7-2	CASSTEGWQPQHF
TRBV19	CASSPPCRVTSSYEQYF
TRBV2	CASTTGLFSTYEQYF
TRBV7-3	CASSPPGLAYNEQFF
TRBV20-1	CSASESNEQFF
TRBV19	CASSIGPYASYEQYF
TRBV25-1	CASSDDRTHGYTF
TRBV12-5	CASGQDSYGYTF
TRBV6-2/TRBV6-3	CASSYRGEQFF
TRBV11-3	CASSLDGVGAGELFF
TRBV11-2	CASSLDSVYGYTF
TRBV6-2/TRBV6-3	CASSGQAPYGYTF
TRBV9	CASSVDGGSGYGYTF
TRBV24-1	CATSDFPGLDTQYF
TRBV2	CASSGDRGYEQYF
TRBV27	CASSFRLAGEGEQYF
TRBV6-4	CASKLDSAYNSPLHF
TRBV6-2/TRBV6-3	CASSPALAGATNEQFF
TRBV3-1/TRBV3-2	CASSQTRGNTIYF
TRBV19	CASSMLRGSGNTIYF
TRBV28	CASNRAGGTQPQHF
TRBV14	CASSRDRGELEQFF